Listed below are T cell receptor beta chains from one sample, sequenced in a study of blood T cell repertoires in COVID-19. This table comes from immunoSEQ multiplex PCR, and its TCRdb copy is limited to in-frame clones, with some not included. The table has fewer than 600,000 clones, about 88% seen once. The specimen sequenced was peripheral blood. These receptors all stem from a man aged 18 to 29 with COVID-19, enrolled during active disease. Both conserved end residues are part of each CDR3. D genes are given only for firm matches. Rows may omit the clone size; those that give it use once, few, many or a size class.

D | J | size | V | DNA | CDR3
- | TRBJ2-7 | - | TRBV15 | TGTGCCACCAGCGGAGACAGGTCCTACGAGCAGTACTTC | CATSGDRSYEQYF
TRBD2 | TRBJ2-7 | - | TRBV7-3 | TGTGCCAGCAGCCCGACTAGCGGAGAAATCGAAGAGCAGTACTTC | CASSPTSGEIEEQYF
TRBD1 | TRBJ2-7 | - | TRBV25-1 | TGTGCCAGCAGTGGGGGACAGGGGTTTCGGTGGGATTCCTACGAGCAGTACTTC | CASSGGQGFRWDSYEQYF
TRBD1 | TRBJ1-2 | - | TRBV6-5 | TGTGCCAGCAGGTTTACAGGGGGCGCGACCTATGGCTACACCTTC | CASRFTGGATYGYTF
- | TRBJ1-4 | once | TRBV5-1 | TGCGCCAGCAGCTTGGGGTCCGGGGGATATGAAAAACTGTTTTTT | CASSLGSGGYEKLFF
TRBD2 | TRBJ2-5 | - | TRBV5-6 | TGTGCCAGCAGCTTGGTGGGACTAGGATCGAGCGAGACCCAGTACTTC | CASSLVGLGSSETQYF
TRBD1 | TRBJ2-7 | - | TRBV7-9 | TGTGCCAGCAGCCCCTGGACAGGGGGATGGTACGAGCAGTACTTC | CASSPWTGGWYEQYF
TRBD1 | TRBJ2-2 | - | TRBV24-1 | TGTGCCACCAGTGAGGGGACAGGGGATTGGGGGATAAACACCGGGGAGCTGTTTTTT | CATSEGTGDWGINTGELFF
- | TRBJ1-2 | - | TRBV2 | TGTGTTTCTACCCTTCGACAGGTCGCTAACTATGGCTACACCTTC | CVSTLRQVANYGYTF
TRBD1 | TRBJ2-7 | - | TRBV2 | TGTGCCAGCGCTCGGGACAGGGACTACGAGCAGTACTTC | CASARDRDYEQYF
- | TRBJ2-3 | - | TRBV28 | TGTGCCAGCAGTTTAAGGTTTGAGAGGTCTAGCACAGATACGCAGTATTTT | CASSLRFERSSTDTQYF
- | TRBJ1-5 | - | TRBV2 | TGTGCCAGCACCAAGGGGGGGGGTAATCAGCCCCAGCATTTT | CASTKGGGNQPQHF
- | TRBJ2-7 | - | TRBV29-1 | TGCAGCGCTCCCCCTTTTTCCACTTCGAACGAGCAGTACTTC | CSAPPFSTSNEQYF
TRBD1 | TRBJ1-2 | - | TRBV7-9 | TGTGCCAGCAGCCCCGAATTAGGGGGCGAGAATGGCTACACCTTC | CASSPELGGENGYTF
- | TRBJ1-1 | - | TRBV12-5 | TGTGCTAGTGGTTTGCCAAGGACAGAAACGAACACTGAAGCTTTCTTT | CASGLPRTETNTEAFF
- | TRBJ1-2 | - | TRBV7-9 | TGTGCCAGCGACGCCCAAACGAGCGATTCTAACTATGGCTACACCTTC | CASDAQTSDSNYGYTF
- | TRBJ1-2 | - | TRBV7-9 | TGTGCCAGCAGCTTAGCCGGCTATGGCTACACCTTC | CASSLAGYGYTF
TRBD2 | TRBJ2-3 | - | TRBV19 | TGTGCCAGTACTTCCCTAGCGGACTACACAGATACGCAGTATTTT | CASTSLADYTDTQYF
- | TRBJ2-5 | - | TRBV19 | TGTGCCAGTAGTAGCCTAGCGTCGGTAGAGACCCAGTACTTC | CASSSLASVETQYF
- | TRBJ2-7 | - | TRBV15 | TGTGCCACCAGCAGAGATGGAGGCTACGAGCAGTACTTC | CATSRDGGYEQYF
- | TRBJ2-7 | - | TRBV7-8 | TGTGCCAGCAGCCAGACACCCCACGAGCAGTACTTC | CASSQTPHEQYF
TRBD1 | TRBJ2-2 | - | TRBV5-3 | TGTGCCAGAAGTCCAGGGACAGGCCCCGACGGGGAGCTGTTTTTT | CARSPGTGPDGELFF
- | TRBJ1-2 | - | TRBV3-1/TRBV3-2 | TGTGCCAGCAGCCAAGGTCATTCTCTTAGCTATGGCTACACCTTC | CASSQGHSLSYGYTF
- | TRBJ2-7 | - | TRBV4-2 | TGTGCCAGCAGCCAAAACACAGGATTCGACGAGCAGTACTTC | CASSQNTGFDEQYF
TRBD2 | TRBJ2-7 | - | TRBV11-2 | TGTGCCAGCAGCTTTCGGCTCGGGACTAGCGGGGGGAGACACTACGAGCAGTACTTC | CASSFRLGTSGGRHYEQYF
- | TRBJ2-3 | - | TRBV27 | TGTGCCAGCAGTGTAAGCGGGACGCAGTATTTT | CASSVSGTQYF
TRBD1 | TRBJ2-1 | - | TRBV18 | TGTGCCAGCTCACCAGATGCGACAGGGGTCAATGAGCAGTTCTTC | CASSPDATGVNEQFF
TRBD1 | TRBJ2-2 | - | TRBV6-5 | TGTGCCAGCAGTTGGCGACAGGGGGCGAACACCGGGGAGCTGTTTTTT | CASSWRQGANTGELFF
TRBD2 | TRBJ2-5 | - | TRBV29-1 | TGCAGCGTTGCAGCGGGGTTCCAAGAGACCCAGTACTTC | CSVAAGFQETQYF
- | TRBJ2-2 | - | TRBV7-9 | TGTGCCAGCAGCTCCGGGACTGACACCGGGGAGCTGTTTTTT | CASSSGTDTGELFF
- | TRBJ1-5 | - | TRBV2 | TGTGCCAGCAGAGAGAAGGGGATCAGCAATCAGCCCCAGCATTTT | CASREKGISNQPQHF
- | TRBJ2-1 | once | TRBV9 | TGTGCCAGCAGCGCAACTGGACTATTCTACAATGAGCAGTTCTTC | CASSATGLFYNEQFF
TRBD1 | TRBJ1-4 | once | TRBV19 | TGTGCCAGTAGTCCGATGGGACAGCCAACCGAAAAACTGTTTTTT | CASSPMGQPTEKLFF
TRBD1 | TRBJ1-4 | - | TRBV7-9 | TGTGCCAGCACACAGGGGTTAAGCGATGAAAAACTGTTTTTT | CASTQGLSDEKLFF
TRBD1 | TRBJ2-7 | - | TRBV3-1/TRBV3-2 | TGTGCCAGCAGCCAAGTGTTCGGGACAGGGGGCCCCGAGCAGTACTTC | CASSQVFGTGGPEQYF
- | TRBJ2-3 | - | TRBV29-1 | TGCAGCGTTGTCCGGGGGGCCACAGATACGCAGTATTTT | CSVVRGATDTQYF
TRBD1 | TRBJ1-5 | - | TRBV12-3/TRBV12-4 | TGTGCCAGCAGTGACAGGGTGGGACCCCAGCATTTT | CASSDRVGPQHF
- | TRBJ2-2 | - | TRBV3-1/TRBV3-2 | TGTGCCAGCAGCCAAGCGGGCGGGGAGCTGTTTTTT | CASSQAGGELFF
- | TRBJ2-3 | - | TRBV5-6 | TGTGCCAGCAGCTTTGACGTGGGAGCGGGCACAGATACGCAGTATTTT | CASSFDVGAGTDTQYF
TRBD2 | TRBJ2-5 | - | TRBV2 | TGTGCCAGCAGCCGGACTAGCGGACAAGAGACCCAGTACTTC | CASSRTSGQETQYF
TRBD1 | TRBJ2-2 | - | TRBV12-3/TRBV12-4 | TGTGCCATCGGACAGGCGAACACCGGGGAGCTGTTTTTT | CAIGQANTGELFF
- | TRBJ1-1 | - | TRBV29-1 | TGCAGCGTCCGAGTAGGGGAAAACACTGAAGCTTTCTTT | CSVRVGENTEAFF
TRBD2 | TRBJ2-1 | - | TRBV2 | TGTGCCAGCAGTGGGGGACTAGCGGGCCTCAATGAGCAGTTCTTC | CASSGGLAGLNEQFF
TRBD2 | TRBJ2-5 | - | TRBV6-6 | TGTGCCAGCAGTTACCCGACCCGGGAGGGAGAGACCCAGTACTTC | CASSYPTREGETQYF
TRBD2 | TRBJ2-3 | - | TRBV5-1 | TGCGCCAGCAGCGGAGGACTAGCGGGGGACACAGATACGCAGTATTTT | CASSGGLAGDTDTQYF
- | TRBJ1-2 | - | TRBV11-2 | TGTGCCAGCAGAGCTTATAAAGCAGGCAACTATGGCTACACCTTC | CASRAYKAGNYGYTF
TRBD2 | TRBJ2-1 | - | TRBV30 | TGTGTCATCCGGGTAGCGGGAGGGTATAATGAGCAGTTCTTC | CVIRVAGGYNEQFF
- | TRBJ1-4 | - | TRBV18 | TGTGCCAGCTCACCGTGGGGAGGCCCCTCGAGACCTAATGAAAAACTGTTTTTT | CASSPWGGPSRPNEKLFF
- | TRBJ1-2 | - | TRBV6-1 | TGTGCCAGCAGTGACCCGGGGGGAGGCTACACCTTC | CASSDPGGGYTF
TRBD1 | TRBJ2-1 | - | TRBV5-1 | TGCGCCAGCAGACAGGGGGCGAGGGATGAGCAGTTCTTC | CASRQGARDEQFF
- | TRBJ2-5 | - | TRBV6-1 | TGTGCCAGCAGTGAAGAATACAGGCGTCAAGAGACCCAGTACTTC | CASSEEYRRQETQYF